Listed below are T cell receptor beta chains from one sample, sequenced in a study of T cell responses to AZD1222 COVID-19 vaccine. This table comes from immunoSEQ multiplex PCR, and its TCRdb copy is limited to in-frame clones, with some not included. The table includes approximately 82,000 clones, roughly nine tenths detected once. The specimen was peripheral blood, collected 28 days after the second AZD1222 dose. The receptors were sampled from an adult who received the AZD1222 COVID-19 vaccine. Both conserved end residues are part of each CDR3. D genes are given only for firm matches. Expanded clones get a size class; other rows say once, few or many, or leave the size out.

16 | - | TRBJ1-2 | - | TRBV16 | CASSHKSVPGGDGYTF | TGTGCCAGCAGCCACAAATCCGTCCCGGGGGGAGATGGCTACACCTTC
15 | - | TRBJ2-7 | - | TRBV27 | CATRSPGKNTYEQYF | TGTGCCACCCGATCACCGGGGAAAAATACGTACGAGCAGTACTTC
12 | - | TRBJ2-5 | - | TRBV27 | CANSVRYETQYF | TGTGCCAACTCAGTTAGGTACGAGACCCAGTACTTC
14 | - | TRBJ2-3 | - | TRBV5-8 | CASDLDPDTDTQYF | TGTGCCAGCGACCTTGATCCGGACACAGATACGCAGTATTTT
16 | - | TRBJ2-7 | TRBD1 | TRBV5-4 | CASSLQGVQGSGEQYF | TGTGCCAGCAGCTTGCAGGGGGTTCAGGGCTCTGGCGAGCAGTACTTC
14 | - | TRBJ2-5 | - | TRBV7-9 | CASSSPGERETQYF | TGTGCCAGCAGCTCCCCGGGGGAACGAGAGACCCAGTACTTC
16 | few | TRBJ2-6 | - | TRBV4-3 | CASSLTPDSGANVLTF | TGCGCCAGCAGCCTGACACCTGACTCTGGGGCCAACGTCCTGACTTTC
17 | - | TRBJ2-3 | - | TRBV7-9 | CASSLLLQHLRPDTQYF | TGTGCCAGCAGCTTACTCTTACAGCATTTACGGCCAGATACGCAGTATTTT
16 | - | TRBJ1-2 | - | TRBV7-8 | CASSLRSGRVDYGYTF | TGTGCCAGCAGCTTAAGGTCCGGGAGGGTTGACTATGGCTACACCTTC
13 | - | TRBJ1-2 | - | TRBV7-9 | CASRETGSYGYTF | TGTGCCAGCAGGGAAACAGGGTCCTATGGCTACACCTTC
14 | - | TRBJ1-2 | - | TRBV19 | CASKAGGLGYGYTF | TGTGCCAGTAAAGCAGGAGGATTGGGCTATGGCTACACCTTC
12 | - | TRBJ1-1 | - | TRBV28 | CASSTRYTEAFF | TGTGCCAGCAGCACGAGGTACACTGAAGCTTTCTTT
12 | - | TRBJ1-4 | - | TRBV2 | CASSEVQRKLFF | TGTGCCAGCAGTGAAGTACAGCGGAAACTGTTTTTT
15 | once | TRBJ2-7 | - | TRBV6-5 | CASRRKGRGAYEQYF | TGTGCCAGCAGGCGGAAGGGGCGCGGAGCCTACGAGCAGTACTTC
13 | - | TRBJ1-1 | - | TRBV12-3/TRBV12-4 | CASSVTRDTEAFF | TGTGCCAGCAGCGTCACCAGGGACACTGAAGCTTTCTTT
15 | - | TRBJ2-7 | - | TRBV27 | CASSSALRLSYEQYF | TGTGCCAGCAGTTCGGCACTTCGTCTGTCCTACGAGCAGTACTTC
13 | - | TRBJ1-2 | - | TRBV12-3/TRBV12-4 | CASSGGTARGYTF | TGTGCCAGCAGTGGAGGGACCGCAAGGGGCTACACCTTC
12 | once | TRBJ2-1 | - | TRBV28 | CASRFSGDEQFF | TGTGCCAGCAGATTCTCTGGGGACGAGCAGTTCTTC
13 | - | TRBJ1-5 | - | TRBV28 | CASSLYPGGPQHF | TGTGCCAGCAGTTTGTATCCGGGAGGGCCCCAGCATTTT
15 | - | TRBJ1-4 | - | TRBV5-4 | CASSWKGSGNEKLFF | TGTGCCAGCAGCTGGAAGGGATCGGGCAATGAAAAACTGTTTTTT
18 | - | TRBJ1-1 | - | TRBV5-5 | CASSPLAFQAVMNTEAFF | TGTGCCAGCAGTCCCCTGGCCTTCCAGGCAGTAATGAACACTGAAGCTTTCTTT
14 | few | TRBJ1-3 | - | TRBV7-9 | CASSLVASGNTIYF | TGTGCCAGCAGCCTGGTGGCCTCTGGAAACACCATATATTTT
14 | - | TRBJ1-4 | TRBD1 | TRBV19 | CASTFDRADEKLFF | TGTGCCAGTACTTTCGACAGGGCGGACGAAAAACTGTTTTTT
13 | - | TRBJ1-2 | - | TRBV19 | CASKISRASGYTF | TGTGCCAGTAAAATTTCGAGGGCGTCCGGCTACACCTTC
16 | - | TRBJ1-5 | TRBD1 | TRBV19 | CASSKRGTGLNQPQHF | TGTGCCAGTAGTAAAAGAGGGACAGGATTAAATCAGCCCCAGCATTTT
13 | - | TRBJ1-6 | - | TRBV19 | CASSSTVNSPLHF | TGTGCCAGTAGTAGTACAGTGAATTCACCCCTCCACTTT
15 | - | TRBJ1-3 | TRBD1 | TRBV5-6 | CASRRTGGAGNTIYF | TGTGCCAGCAGGCGTACAGGGGGAGCTGGAAACACCATATATTTT
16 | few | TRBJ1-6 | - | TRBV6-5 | CASSYGGSSYNSPLHF | TGTGCCAGCAGTTACGGGGGGAGCTCCTATAATTCACCCCTCCACTTT
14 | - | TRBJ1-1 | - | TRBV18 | CASSPAIMNTEAFF | TGTGCCAGCTCACCGGCCATTATGAACACTGAAGCTTTCTTT
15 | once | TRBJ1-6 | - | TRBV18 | CASSPRSGENSPLHF | TGTGCCAGCTCACCACGGTCGGGAGAGAATTCACCCCTCCACTTT
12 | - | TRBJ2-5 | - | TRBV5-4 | CASSLVGETQYF | TGTGCCAGCAGCTTGGTTGGGGAGACCCAGTACTTC
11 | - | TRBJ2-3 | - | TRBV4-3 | CASSTGDTQYF | TGCGCCAGCAGCACAGGGGATACGCAGTATTTT
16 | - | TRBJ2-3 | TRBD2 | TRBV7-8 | CASSPLGLADTDTQYF | TGTGCCAGCAGCCCTCTAGGACTAGCGGACACAGATACGCAGTATTTT
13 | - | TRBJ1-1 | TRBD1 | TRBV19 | CASSTDRDTEAFF | TGTGCCAGTAGTACGGACAGGGACACTGAAGCTTTCTTT
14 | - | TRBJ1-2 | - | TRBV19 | CASSIFVNQYGYTF | TGTGCCAGTAGTATTTTTGTCAACCAGTATGGCTACACCTTC
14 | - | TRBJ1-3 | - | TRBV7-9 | CASSTGTSGNTIYF | TGTGCCAGCAGCACAGGGACATCTGGAAACACCATATATTTT
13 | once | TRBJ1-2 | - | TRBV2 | CASSETWGVVGTF | TGTGCCAGCAGTGAAACCTGGGGGGTTGTCGGCACCTTC
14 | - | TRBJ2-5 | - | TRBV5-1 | CASSLGGIGETQYF | TGCGCCAGCAGCTTGGGGGGTATCGGGGAGACCCAGTACTTC
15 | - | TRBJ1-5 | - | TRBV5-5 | CASSPRPGENQPQHF | TGTGCCAGCAGCCCCAGACCGGGGGAGAATCAGCCCCAGCATTTT
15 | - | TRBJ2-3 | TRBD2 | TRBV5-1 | CASSLTSGGTDTQYF | TGCGCCAGCAGCTTGACTAGCGGGGGCACAGATACGCAGTATTTT
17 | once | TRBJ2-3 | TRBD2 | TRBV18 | CASSPSGLAGSTDTQYF | TGTGCCAGCTCACCATCGGGACTAGCGGGGAGCACAGATACGCAGTATTTT
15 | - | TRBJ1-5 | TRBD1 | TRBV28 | CASSPTGEGLQPQHF | TGTGCCAGCAGCCCTACAGGGGAAGGCCTTCAGCCCCAGCATTTT
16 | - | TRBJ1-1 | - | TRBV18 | CASSPSRQLMNTEAFF | TGTGCCAGCTCACCTTCTCGACAGCTCATGAACACTGAAGCTTTCTTT
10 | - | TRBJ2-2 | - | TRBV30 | CAWRDGELFF | TGTGCCTGGAGGGACGGGGAGCTGTTTTTT
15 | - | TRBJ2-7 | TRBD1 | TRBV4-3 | CASSQRTGVSYEQYF | TGCGCCAGCAGCCAAAGGACAGGGGTCTCCTACGAGCAGTACTTC
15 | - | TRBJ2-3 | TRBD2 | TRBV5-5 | CASRGGTGSTDTQYF | TGTGCCAGCAGGGGGGGGACGGGGAGCACAGATACGCAGTATTTT
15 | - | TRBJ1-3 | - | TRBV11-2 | CASSFSGGDGNTIYF | TGTGCCAGCAGCTTCTCCGGGGGTGACGGAAACACCATATATTTT
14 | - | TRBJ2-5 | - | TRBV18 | CASSPAGHSETQYF | TGTGCCAGCTCACCGGCGGGACACTCAGAGACCCAGTACTTC
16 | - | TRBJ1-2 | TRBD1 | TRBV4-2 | CASSQDLRGQGDRYTF | TGTGCCAGCAGCCAAGATCTCAGGGGACAGGGCGATCGCTACACCTTC
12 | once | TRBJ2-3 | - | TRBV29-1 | CSVGVVTDTQYF | TGCAGCGTGGGGGTAGTCACAGATACGCAGTATTTT
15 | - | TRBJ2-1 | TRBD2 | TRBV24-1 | CATSESASGRNEQFF | TGTGCCACCAGTGAATCGGCTAGCGGGCGCAATGAGCAGTTCTTC
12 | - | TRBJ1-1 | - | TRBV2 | CASSVEMAEAFF | TGTGCCAGCAGTGTAGAAATGGCTGAAGCTTTCTTT
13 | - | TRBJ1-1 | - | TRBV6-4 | CASSNTGTSEAFF | TGTGCCAGCAGCAACACCGGGACCTCTGAAGCTTTCTTT